These 6 T cell receptor beta chains share one sample of origin, sequenced in a study of human T cells and chemical hapten exposure. In TCRdb, the RACE reads were re-called with MiXCR into one record per CDR3 protein. Among a few hundred thousand distinct CDR3 sequences, over 8% were seen once, and the ten largest hold less than 3%. The sample's time point: pre-sensitization, week 0. As for treatment: therapeutic diphenylcyclopropenone sensitization with weekly scalp DPC. The source was whole blood, collected in connection with sensitization to the hapten diphenylcyclopropenone (DPC). The origin of the receptors is a woman aged 40 to 55 with alopecia areata. Some clones in this sample may be carry-over from other donors' samples.

This clonotype was observed a handful of times. The rearrangement uses TRBV4-2 and TRBJ2-3, with TRBD1 as a possible D gene (6 bases). Trimming took 0 bases from V and 4 from J, leaving 11 bases between them. Germline V gene lookup returns CDR1 LGHNA and CDR2 YNFKEQ. CDR3 size: 15 residues. The CDR3 sequence: CASSQEGGGADTQYF. As DNA, the CDR3 is TGTGCCAGCAGCCAAGAAGGGGGTGGCGCAGATACGCAGTATTTT.

This clonotype occurred a few times. This chain connects TRBV11-2 to TRBJ2-1; 10 positions match TRBD2. The germline gives CDR1 SGHAT, CDR2 FQNNGV. V dropped 0 bases and J dropped 15; count of bases not matched to a gene: 5. The CDR3 has 13 residues. CDR3 DNA: TGTGCCAGCAGCTTAGACGTAGCGGGAGGCCCGTTCTTC. Amino acid sequence: CASSLDVAGGPFF.

This sequence joins TRBV6-5 and TRBJ1-2; 7 nucleotides align to TRBD1. CDR3 size: 13 residues. J lost 6 bases, V lost 4 bases, and 5 bases had no gene match. Germline assignment: CDR1 MNHEY and CDR2 SVGAGI. CDR3 nucleotides: TGTGCCAGCAGTTCCCAGGGGGTCGATGGCTACACCTTC. It encodes CASSSQGVDGYTF.

This clonotype has more than one count but fewer than ten. The chain couples TRBV20-1 to TRBJ1-6; D call uncertain. The CDR3 is 13 residues long. Looked up from germline, CDR1 is DFQATT and CDR2 is SNEGSKA (reference sequence). Trimming took 3 bases from V and 7 from J, leaving 10 bases between them. The CDR3 reads CSASPETNSPLHF. DNA of the CDR3: TGCAGTGCTAGTCCAGAAACAAATTCACCCCTCCACTTT.

This clonotype was observed a handful of times. The chain couples TRBV7-2 to TRBJ1-1; D may be TRBD1 (6 bases). Germline lookup yields CDR1 SGHTA and CDR2 FQGNSA. CDR3 length: 14 amino acids. The V gene lost 8 bases and the J gene lost 3 bases, with 16 bases spanning the gap. CDR3 residues: CASDSGVAYTEAFF. In DNA, the CDR3 is TGTGCCAGCGACTCAGGGGTAGCGTACACTGAAGCTTTCTTT.

This clonotype was found many times. V is TRBV10-3 and J is TRBJ2-7; D perhaps matches TRBD1 (6 bases). Germline lookup yields CDR1 ENHRY and CDR2 SYGVKD. V dropped 0 bases and J dropped 5 bases, with 14 bases sitting between them. The CDR3 sequence is 15 residues long. CDR3 loop: CAISESRAGAHEQYF. As DNA, the CDR3 is TGTGCCATCAGTGAGTCGAGGGCAGGGGCCCACGAGCAGTACTTC.